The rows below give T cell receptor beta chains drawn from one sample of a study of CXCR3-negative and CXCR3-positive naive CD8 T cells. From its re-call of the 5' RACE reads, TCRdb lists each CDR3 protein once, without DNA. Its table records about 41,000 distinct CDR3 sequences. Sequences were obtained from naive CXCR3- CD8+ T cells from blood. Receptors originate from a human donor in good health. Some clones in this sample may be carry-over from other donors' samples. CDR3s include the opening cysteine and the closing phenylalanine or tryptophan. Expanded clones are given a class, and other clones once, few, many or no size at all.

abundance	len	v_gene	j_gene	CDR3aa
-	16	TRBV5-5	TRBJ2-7	CASNNDGTAGPGEQYF
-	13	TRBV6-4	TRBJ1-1	CANIQGSCTEAFF
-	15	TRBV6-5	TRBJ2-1	CASSYSTSGGGEQFF
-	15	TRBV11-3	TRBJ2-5	CASSLGSTGQETQYF
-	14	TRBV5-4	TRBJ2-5	CASSSRGLQETQYF
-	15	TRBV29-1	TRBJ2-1	CSGGRGPSSYNEQFF
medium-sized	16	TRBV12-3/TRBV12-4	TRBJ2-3	CASSPDPSGGTDTQYF
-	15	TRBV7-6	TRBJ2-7	CASSLFGTPSYEQYF
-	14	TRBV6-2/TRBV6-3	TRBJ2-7	CASSYEAASYEQYF
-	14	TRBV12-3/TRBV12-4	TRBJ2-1	CASSPGLAPNEQFF
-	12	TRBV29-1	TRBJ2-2	CSSILGTGELFF
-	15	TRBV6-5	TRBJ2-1	CASRIGWGFDNEQFF
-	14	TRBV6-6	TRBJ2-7	CASSYSTGLNEQYF
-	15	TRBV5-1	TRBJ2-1	CASSWGTSGNNEQFF
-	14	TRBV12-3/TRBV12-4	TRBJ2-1	CASSFENSYNEQFF
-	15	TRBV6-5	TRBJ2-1	CASSPSGWSSNEQFF
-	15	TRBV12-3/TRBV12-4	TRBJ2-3	CASSSLAFSTDTQYF
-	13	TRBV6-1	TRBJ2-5	CASRSPSQETQYF
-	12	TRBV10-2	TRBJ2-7	CASMNWGIEQYF
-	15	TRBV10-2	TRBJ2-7	CASSESWGWTYEQYF
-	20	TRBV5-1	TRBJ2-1	CASSLAVLGTSGSSYNEQFF
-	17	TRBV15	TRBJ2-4	CATSKPGTGQAKNIQYF
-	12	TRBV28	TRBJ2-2	CASSPGAWELFF
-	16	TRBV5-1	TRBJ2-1	CASSLGTGQGYNEQFF
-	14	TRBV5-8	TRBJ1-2	CASSPGGGGDGYTF
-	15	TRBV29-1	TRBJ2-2	CSGPGQGANTGELFF
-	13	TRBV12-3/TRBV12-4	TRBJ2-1	CASSSDPDDEQFF
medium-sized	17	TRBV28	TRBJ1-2	CASSFHPPTGDNYGYTF
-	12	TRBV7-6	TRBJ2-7	CAIGDVGNEQYF
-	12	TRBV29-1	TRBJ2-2	CSVRGPTGELFF
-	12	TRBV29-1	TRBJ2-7	CSVEDYPYEQYF
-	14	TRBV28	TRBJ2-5	CASSRTSGKETQYF
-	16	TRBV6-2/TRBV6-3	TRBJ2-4	CASSYSRREAKNIQYF
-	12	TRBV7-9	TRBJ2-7	CASTRGAYEQYF
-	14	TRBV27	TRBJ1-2	CASSLDQNLYGYTF
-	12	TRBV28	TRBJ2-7	CAGRLGKYEQYF
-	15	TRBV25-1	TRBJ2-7	CASSQEMRLSYEQYF
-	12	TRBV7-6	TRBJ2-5	CASSKRAETQYF
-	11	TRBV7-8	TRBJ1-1	CASSLYLGAFF
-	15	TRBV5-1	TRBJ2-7	CASSLGPSGGNEQYF
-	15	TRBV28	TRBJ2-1	CASSLGAPSYNEQFF
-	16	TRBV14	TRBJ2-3	CASSLGVRESTDTQYF
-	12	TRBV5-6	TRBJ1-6	CASSLEDSPLHF
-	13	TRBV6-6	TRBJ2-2	CASSFRVHGELFF
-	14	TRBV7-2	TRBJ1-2	CASSPSTGVYGYTF
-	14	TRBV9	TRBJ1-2	CASSSTTSDYGYTF
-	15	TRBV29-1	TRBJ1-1	CSVEVSGPLRAEAFF
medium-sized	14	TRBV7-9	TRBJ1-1	CASSLVPGVTEAFF
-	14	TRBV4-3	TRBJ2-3	CASSDSPSTDTQYF
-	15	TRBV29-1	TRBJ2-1	CSVESYGTPKDEQFF
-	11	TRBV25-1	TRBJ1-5	CASSDGEPQHF
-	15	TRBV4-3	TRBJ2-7	CASSQDRDWTSEQYF
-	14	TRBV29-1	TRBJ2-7	CSVEAGFGSYEQYF
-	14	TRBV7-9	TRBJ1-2	CASSSLTGTYGYTF
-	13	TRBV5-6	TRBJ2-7	CASSLGVRAEQYF